This T cell receptor (beta chain) came from a study of T-cell reconstitution after alpha-beta-depleted transplantation in children. Unique molecular identifiers tagged the TCRbeta library. TCRdb recomputed calls from the PCR reads with MiXCR, one row per CDR3 protein. The table has hundreds of thousands of distinct CDR3 sequences, about 33% seen once. The CDR3 contains 16 residues. Per germline, CDR1 LGHNA and CDR2 YSLEER. Unmatched junction bases numbered 3, after V lost 0 bases and J lost 3 bases. This clonotype was counted a few times. Sequenced material: PBMCs from the stem cell graft donor, taken from the stem cell graft. This TCR came from a human donor who donated a stem cell graft to a child with aplastic anemia. The rearrangement links TRBV4-3 to TRBJ2-1; 9 nucleotides align to TRBD2. CDR3 sequence reads: CASSQESSGSYNEQFF. The CDR3 nucleotides are TGCGCCAGCAGCCAAGAAAGTAGCGGGAGCTACAATGAGCAGTTCTTC.